This T cell receptor beta chain was captured in a study of CD4 T cells in relation to SARS-CoV-2 and coronaviruses. Study at large: After less than eleven days of antigen culture, PBMC TCR beta CDR3s were sequenced. General study results and limits: The cross-reactivity analysis covered only spike protein, not other viral proteins.

Germline values: CDR1 LGHNA, CDR2 YNFKEQ. The germline V and J ends were trimmed by 3 bases and 4 bases, with 9 bases remaining between them. The CDR3 has 13 amino acids. CD4+ T cells from unexposed donors were obtained before the COVID-19 pandemic (2011-2018). CD4+ T cells were isolated from the cells after around 9 days of culture. Cells permitting, SARS-CoV-2 S/N and four cold-coronavirus spikes were tested on unexposed-donor CD4+ T cells. Turning to this clone: As yet, its antigen is unknown.

Some clones are missing from TCRdb's copy, which holds only in-frame ones; the method was immunoSEQ multiplex PCR. Here the sample spans 15,000 to 20,000 clones, roughly 80% being singletons. The rearrangement uses TRBV4-2 and TRBJ1-1; no clear D gene. Sequencing input: CD4+ T cells from PBMCs, cultured in vitro. This sequence originates from a human donor in good health. The CDR3 DNA sequence: TGTGCCAGCAGCCAGACCCGGGGCACTGAAGCTTTCTTT. Translation gives CASSQTRGTEAFF.